The 18 T cell receptor beta chains below all came from one sample that was sequenced in a study of T cell repertoires and HLA-DP antigens. The antigens for these receptors are not known. The table came from immunoSEQ multiplex PCR; TCRdb's copy has only in-frame clones and leaves some out. The table has 75,000 to 90,000 clones, 86% seen once. The sample comprised CD4+ T cells from PBMCs. The source of these receptors is a man aged 50 to 60 in good health and CMV-seronegative.

This chain joins TRBV19 and TRBJ1-1; D possibly corresponds to TRBD1 (6 bases). Trimming removed 5 bases at V and 0 bases at J, with 19 bases between. CDR1 and CDR2 from the germline V gene are LNHDA and SQIVND (reference sequence). This CDR3 is 17 amino acids long. The CDR3 loop reads CASSPSPHTGMNTEAFF. In DNA, the CDR3 is TGTGCCAGTAGTCCATCCCCTCACACAGGGATGAACACTGAAGCTTTCTTT.

This clone occurred a few times. This rearrangement joins TRBV30 to TRBJ2-7; D gene uncertain. Between the trimmed V and J ends, which lost 0 bases and 3 bases, there was a span of 9 bases. The CDR3 has 13 residues. The V gene's germline CDR1 is GTSNPN and CDR2 SVGIG (reference sequence). The CDR3 loop reads CAWSVGQRYEQYF. The CDR3 bases are TGTGCCTGGAGTGTAGGGCAACGCTACGAGCAGTACTTC.

The chain has TRBV27 and TRBJ1-6; D not resolved. CDR1 and CDR2 from the germline V gene are MNHEY and SMNVEV (reference sequence). With 5 bases removed from V and 5 bases from J, the gap between germline ends came to 4 bases. The CDR3 has 12 amino acids. DNA of the CDR3: TGTGCCAGCAGTAGGAATAATTCACCCCTCCACTTT. Its translation: CASSRNNSPLHF.

This clone is classed as medium-sized. The chain employs TRBV4-1 and TRBJ1-2; D uncertain. The CDR3 covers 14 residues. CDR1 is MGHRA, CDR2 YSYEKL, per germline. Trimming removed 5 bases from V and 4 bases from J, with 14 bases in between. DNA for the CDR3: TGCGCCAGCAGCACTGGACTCTCGCGCTATGGCTACACCTTC. It codes for CASSTGLSRYGYTF.

The rearrangement uses TRBV6-5 and TRBJ2-1, with a tentative D call TRBD2 (5 bases). Germline V gene data show CDR1 as MNHEY and CDR2 as SVGAGI. The CDR3 is made up of 14 amino acids. The V gene lost 2 bases and the J gene lost 10 bases, with 15 bases spanning the gap. This chain's CDR3 is CASSYRSPTGEQFF. CDR3 in DNA: TGTGCCAGCAGTTACCGTTCCCCTACGGGGGAGCAGTTCTTC.

The chain links TRBV11-2 to TRBJ1-3; 7 bases map to TRBD1. CDR3 length equals 14 residues. After removal of 5 bases from V and 4 bases from J, the junction contained 5 bases not matched to a gene. CDR1 and CDR2 (germline): SGHAT, FQNNGV. DNA for the CDR3: TGTGCCAGCAGCATCAGGGGGAACGGAAACACCATATATTTT. Translated, it gives CASSIRGNGNTIYF.

The chain carries TRBV6-5 and TRBJ2-1; D remains unclear. The V end was cut by 5 bases, the J end by 10 bases, with 12 bases between. Germline lookup yields CDR1 MNHEY and CDR2 SVGAGI. The CDR3 loop spans 12 amino acids. Written as DNA, the CDR3 is TGTGCCAGCAGTCAAGGTCCGCAGGAGCAGTTCTTC. This gives the protein CASSQGPQEQFF.

The V call is TRBV7-2, the J call TRBJ2-7, with D uncertain. Between the trimmed V and J ends, which lost 5 bases and 0 bases, there was a span of 11 bases. Germline-derived CDR1 and CDR2 are SGHTA and FQGNSA. This CDR3 is 14 amino acids long. The CDR3 sequence is CASSTATGSYEQYF. CDR3 DNA: TGTGCCAGCAGCACGGCGACTGGCTCCTACGAGCAGTACTTC.

The chain combines TRBV2 with TRBJ1-5; no clear D. The CDR3 contains 13 residues. In germline, CDR1 is SNHLY, CDR2 FYNNEI. V lost 5 bases and J 4 bases, leaving 9 bases between the germline ends. CDR3 sequence (DNA): TGTGCCAGCAGTATCGAGAGGAATCAGCCCCAGCATTTT. Amino acid sequence: CASSIERNQPQHF.

The genes are TRBV6-5 and TRBJ1-6; possible D gene TRBD1, 5 bases. Trimming took off 6 bases at V and 6 bases at J, with 12 bases between the two ends. Germline lookup yields CDR1 MNHEY and CDR2 SVGAGI. This CDR3 has 14 residues. The CDR3 region has the DNA TGTGCCAGCAGACCCCGGGGGAGTAATTCACCCCTCCACTTT. Amino acid sequence: CASRPRGSNSPLHF.

The CDR3 loop reads CAISESHPSSYNSPLHF. The DNA of the CDR3 is TGTGCCATCAGTGAGAGTCACCCGAGCTCCTATAATTCACCCCTCCACTTT. V gene TRBV10-3 combines with J gene TRBJ1-6; no clear D. This CDR3 is 17 amino acids long. Germline CDR1 is ENHRY and CDR2 is SYGVKD. The V end lost 2 bases, the J end lost 0 bases, and 11 bases lay between the germline ends.

CDR3 residues: CASSQDEYGQPQHF. For the CDR3, the DNA is TGCGCCAGCAGCCAAGATGAATACGGGCAGCCCCAGCATTTT. This chain uses TRBV4-3 with TRBJ1-5; D uncertain. Deletions cut 0 bases from V and 7 bases from J, with 10 bases between. The CDR3 covers 14 residues. Germline assignment: CDR1 LGHNA and CDR2 YSLEER.

V is TRBV28 and J is TRBJ2-7, with a possible D match to TRBD2 (5 bases). Germline V gives CDR1 MDHEN, CDR2 SYDVKM. Trimming pared 3 bases from V and 0 bases from J, leaving 12 bases between. This CDR3 spans 15 amino acids. In DNA form, the CDR3 reads TGTGCCAGCAGTTTGGGCGGGTGGGGCTCCTACGAGCAGTACTTC. It is translated as CASSLGGWGSYEQYF.

This clone came up a few times. The CDR3 bases are TGTGCCAGCAGCGTAGGACAGGTGAACACTGAAGCTTTCTTT. Protein: CASSVGQVNTEAFF. The chain has TRBV9 and TRBJ1-1, with TRBD1 as a possible D gene (6 bases). CDR3 length equals 14 residues. The V end was cut by 0 bases, the J end by 0 bases, with 6 bases between. CDR1 SGDLS and CDR2 YYNGEE come from the germline V gene.

This clone has just one count. The chain recombines TRBV9 with TRBJ1-6, with 7 bases matching TRBD1. CDR3 size: 15 residues. Germline V lookup: CDR1 SGDLS, CDR2 YYNGEE. The V and J ends lost 1 base and 7 bases, in that order; junction bases with no gene match: 5. As DNA, the CDR3 is TGTGCCAGCAGCGTAACCGGGACAGAAAATTCACCCCTCCACTTT. Its translation is CASSVTGTENSPLHF.

V usage is TRBV4-3 and J usage is TRBJ1-3; D perhaps matches TRBD1 (5 bases). The germline gives CDR1 LGHNA, CDR2 YSLEER. The V end was cut by 2 bases, the J end by 8 bases, with 10 bases between. This CDR3 has 13 residues. DNA of the CDR3: TGCGCCAGCAGCCAATCACGGGGGGACACCATATATTTT. This encodes CASSQSRGDTIYF.

The CDR3 DNA follows: TGTGCCAGCAAGAGGGCCGGGACAGGCTATGGCTACACCTTC. Encoded protein: CASKRAGTGYGYTF. This chain joins TRBV27 and TRBJ1-2, with TRBD1 identical over 8 bases. The length of the CDR3 is 14 residues. Germline CDR1 is MNHEY and CDR2 is SMNVEV (reference sequence). The ends lost 7 bases at V and 4 bases at J; junction bases unmatched: 8.

V gene TRBV5-4 combines with J gene TRBJ2-1; the match to TRBD2 covers 13 bases. The germline gives CDR1 SGHNT, CDR2 YYREEE (reference sequence). The CDR3 covers 15 residues. V lost 7 bases, J lost 9 bases, and 10 bases stayed unmatched. The CDR3 DNA is TGTGCCAGCCGGTCTGGGACTAGCGGGACTAGTGAGCAGTTCTTC. It translates to CASRSGTSGTSEQFF.